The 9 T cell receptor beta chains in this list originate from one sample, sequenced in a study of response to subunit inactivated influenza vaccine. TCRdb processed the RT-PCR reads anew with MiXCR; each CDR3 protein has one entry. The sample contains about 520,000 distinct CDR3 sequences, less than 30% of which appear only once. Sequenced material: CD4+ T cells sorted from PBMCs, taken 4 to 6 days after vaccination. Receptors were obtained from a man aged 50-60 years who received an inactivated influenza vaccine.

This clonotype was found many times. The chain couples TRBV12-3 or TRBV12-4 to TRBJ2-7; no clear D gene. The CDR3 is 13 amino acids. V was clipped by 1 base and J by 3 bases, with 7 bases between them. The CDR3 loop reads CASSLGLGYEQYF. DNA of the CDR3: TGTGCCAGCAGTTTAGGACTTGGCTACGAGCAGTACTTC.

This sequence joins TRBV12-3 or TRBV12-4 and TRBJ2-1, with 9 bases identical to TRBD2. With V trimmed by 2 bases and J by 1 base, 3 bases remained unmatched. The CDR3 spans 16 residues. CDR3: CASSLSGGYSYNEQFF. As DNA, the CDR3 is TGTGCCAGCAGTTTAAGCGGGGGGTATTCCTACAATGAGCAGTTCTTC.

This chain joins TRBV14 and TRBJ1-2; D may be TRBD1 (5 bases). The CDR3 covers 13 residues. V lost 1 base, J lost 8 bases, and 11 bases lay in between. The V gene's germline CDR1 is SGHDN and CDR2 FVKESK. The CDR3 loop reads CASSQVPGRGYTF. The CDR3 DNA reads TGTGCCAGCAGCCAAGTTCCGGGGCGAGGCTACACCTTC. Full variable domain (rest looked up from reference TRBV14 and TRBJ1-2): EAGVTQFPSHSVIEKGQTVTLRCDPISGHDNLYWYRRVMGKEIKFLLHFVKESKQDESGMPNNRFLAERTGGTYSTLKVQPAELEDSGVYFCASSQVPGRGYTFGSGTRLTVV.

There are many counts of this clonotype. The CDR3 DNA reads as TGCAGCGTCCCCGGATTCGGGGCCGGTGGCAAAAACATTCAGTACTTC. It codes for CSVPGFGAGGKNIQYF. The chain is built from TRBV29-1 and TRBJ2-4, with D perhaps being TRBD1 or TRBD2 (5 bases each). Trimming removed 6 bases at V and 3 bases at J, with 21 bases between. The length of the CDR3 is 16 residues. Germline loops: CDR1 SQVTM, CDR2 ANQGSEA.

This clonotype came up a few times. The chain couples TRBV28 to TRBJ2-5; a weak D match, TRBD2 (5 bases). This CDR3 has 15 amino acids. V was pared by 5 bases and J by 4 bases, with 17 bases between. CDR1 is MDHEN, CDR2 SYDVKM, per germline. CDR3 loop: CASSDARAGLETQYF. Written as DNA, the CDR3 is TGTGCCAGCAGTGACGCCCGGGCGGGCCTAGAGACCCAGTACTTC.

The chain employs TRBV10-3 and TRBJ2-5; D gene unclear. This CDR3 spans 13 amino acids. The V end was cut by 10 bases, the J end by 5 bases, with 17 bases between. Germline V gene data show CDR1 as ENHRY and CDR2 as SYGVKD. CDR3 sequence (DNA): TGTGCCACCACCCATAATCCTCGTGAGACCCAGTACTTC. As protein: CATTHNPRETQYF.

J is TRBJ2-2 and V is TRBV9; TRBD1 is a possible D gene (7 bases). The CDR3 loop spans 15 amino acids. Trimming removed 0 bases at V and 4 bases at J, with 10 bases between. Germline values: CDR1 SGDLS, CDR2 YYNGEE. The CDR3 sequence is CASSVAGGITGELFF. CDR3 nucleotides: TGTGCCAGCAGCGTAGCAGGGGGGATCACCGGGGAGCTGTTTTTT. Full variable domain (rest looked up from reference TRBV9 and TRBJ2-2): DSGVTQTPKHLITATGQRVTLRCSPRSGDLSVYWYQQSLDQGLQFLIQYYNGEERAKGNILERFSAQQFPDLHSELNLSSLELGDSALYFCASSVAGGITGELFFGEGSRLTVL.

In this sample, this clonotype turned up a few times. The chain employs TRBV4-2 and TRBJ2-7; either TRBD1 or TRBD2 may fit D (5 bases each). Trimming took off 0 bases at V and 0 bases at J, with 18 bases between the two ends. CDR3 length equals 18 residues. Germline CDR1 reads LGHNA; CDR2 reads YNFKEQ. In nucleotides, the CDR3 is TGTGCCAGCAGCCAAGATCTCTTTACGGGGCTGAACTCCTACGAGCAGTACTTC. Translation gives CASSQDLFTGLNSYEQYF.

CDR3: CSARDRGTYGYTF. The CDR3 DNA reads TGCAGTGCTAGGGACAGGGGAACCTATGGCTACACCTTC. This sequence joins TRBV20-1 and TRBJ1-2, with 9 bases aligning to TRBD1. J gave up 4 bases and V 3 bases, and 3 bases lay outside the gene matches. This CDR3 has 13 amino acids. In germline, CDR1 is DFQATT, CDR2 SNEGSKA (reference sequence).